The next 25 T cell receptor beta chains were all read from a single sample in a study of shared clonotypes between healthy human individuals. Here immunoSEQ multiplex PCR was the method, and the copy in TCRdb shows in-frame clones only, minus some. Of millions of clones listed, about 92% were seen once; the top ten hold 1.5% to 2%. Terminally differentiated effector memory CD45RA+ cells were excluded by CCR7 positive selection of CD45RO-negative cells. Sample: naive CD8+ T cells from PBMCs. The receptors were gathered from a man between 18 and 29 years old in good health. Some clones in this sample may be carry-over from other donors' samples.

DNA of the CDR3: TGTGCCAGCAGTGCTCGACATCGGGGTGAGCAGTTCTTC. Its translation: CASSARHRGEQFF. V and J are TRBV6-5 and TRBJ2-1; tentative D call: TRBD2 (5 bases). Trimming took 5 bases from V and 9 from J, leaving 14 bases between them. CDR1 and CDR2 from the germline V gene are MNHEY and SVGAGI. The CDR3 has 13 amino acids.

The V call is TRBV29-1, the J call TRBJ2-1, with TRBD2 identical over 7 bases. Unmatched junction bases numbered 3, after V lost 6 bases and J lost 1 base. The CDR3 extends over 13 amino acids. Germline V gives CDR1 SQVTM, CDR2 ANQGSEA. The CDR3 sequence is CSVGGESYNEQFF. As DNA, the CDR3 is TGCAGCGTGGGAGGGGAGTCCTACAATGAGCAGTTCTTC.

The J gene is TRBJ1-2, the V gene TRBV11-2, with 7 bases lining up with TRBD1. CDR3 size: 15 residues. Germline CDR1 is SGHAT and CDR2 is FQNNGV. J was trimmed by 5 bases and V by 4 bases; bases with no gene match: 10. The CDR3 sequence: CASSYSGTASYGYTF. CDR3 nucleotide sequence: TGTGCCAGCAGCTACTCCGGGACAGCTAGTTATGGCTACACCTTC.

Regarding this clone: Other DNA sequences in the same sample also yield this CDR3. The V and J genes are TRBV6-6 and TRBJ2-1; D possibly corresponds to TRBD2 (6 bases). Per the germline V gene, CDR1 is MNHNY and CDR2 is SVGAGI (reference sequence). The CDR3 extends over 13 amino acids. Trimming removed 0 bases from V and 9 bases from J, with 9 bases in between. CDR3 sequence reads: CASSYSNGGEQFF. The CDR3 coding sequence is TGTGCCAGCAGTTACTCGAACGGGGGTGAGCAGTTCTTC.

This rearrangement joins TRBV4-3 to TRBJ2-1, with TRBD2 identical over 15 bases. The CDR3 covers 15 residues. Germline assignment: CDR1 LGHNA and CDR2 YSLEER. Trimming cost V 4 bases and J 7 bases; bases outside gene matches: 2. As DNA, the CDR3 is TGCGCCAGCAGCCCTGGACTAGCGGGAGGGAATGAGCAGTTCTTC. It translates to CASSPGLAGGNEQFF.

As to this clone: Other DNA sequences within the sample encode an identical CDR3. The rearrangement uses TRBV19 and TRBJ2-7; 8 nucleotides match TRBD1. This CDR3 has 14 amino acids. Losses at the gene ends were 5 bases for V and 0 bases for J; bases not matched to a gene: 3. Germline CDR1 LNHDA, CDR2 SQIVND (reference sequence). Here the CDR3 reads CASSLQGGSYEQYF. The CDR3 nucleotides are TGTGCCAGTAGTCTACAGGGGGGCTCCTACGAGCAGTACTTC.

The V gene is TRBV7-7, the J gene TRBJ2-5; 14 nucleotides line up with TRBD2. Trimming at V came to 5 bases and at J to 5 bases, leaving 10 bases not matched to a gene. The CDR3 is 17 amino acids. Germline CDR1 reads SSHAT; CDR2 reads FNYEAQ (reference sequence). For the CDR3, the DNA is TGTGCCAGCAGCCCACGACTAGCGGGAGGGCCTAGGGAGACCCAGTACTTC. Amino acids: CASSPRLAGGPRETQYF.

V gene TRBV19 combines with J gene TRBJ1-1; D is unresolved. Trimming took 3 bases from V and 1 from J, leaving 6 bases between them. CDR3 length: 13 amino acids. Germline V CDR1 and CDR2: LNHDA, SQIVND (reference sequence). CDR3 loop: CASSIFTNTEAFF. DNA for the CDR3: TGTGCCAGTAGTATTTTCACGAACACTGAAGCTTTCTTT.

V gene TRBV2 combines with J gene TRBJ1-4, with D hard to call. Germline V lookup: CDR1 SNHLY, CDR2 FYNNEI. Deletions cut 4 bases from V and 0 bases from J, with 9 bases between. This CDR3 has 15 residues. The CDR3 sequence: CASSVAGTTNEKLFF. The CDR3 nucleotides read TGTGCCAGCAGTGTGGCCGGGACAACTAATGAAAAACTGTTTTTT.

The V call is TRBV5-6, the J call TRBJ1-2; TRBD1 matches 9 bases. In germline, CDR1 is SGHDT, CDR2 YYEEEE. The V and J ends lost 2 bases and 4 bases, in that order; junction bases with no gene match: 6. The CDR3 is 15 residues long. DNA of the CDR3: TGTGCCAGCAGCTTTACAGGGGGCGGCGGCTATGGCTACACCTTC. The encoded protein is CASSFTGGGGYGYTF.

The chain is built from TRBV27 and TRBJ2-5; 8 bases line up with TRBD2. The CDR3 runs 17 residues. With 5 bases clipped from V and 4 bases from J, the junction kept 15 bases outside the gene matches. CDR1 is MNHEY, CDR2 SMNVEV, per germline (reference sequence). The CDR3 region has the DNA TGTGCCAGCAGTGCCCGGGTCCTCGGGGGGGCAGGAGAGACCCAGTACTTC. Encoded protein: CASSARVLGGAGETQYF.

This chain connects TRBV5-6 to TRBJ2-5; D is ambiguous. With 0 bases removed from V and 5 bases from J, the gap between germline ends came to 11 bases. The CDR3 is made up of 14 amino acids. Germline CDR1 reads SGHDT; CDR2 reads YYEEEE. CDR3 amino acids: CASSLGGGAETQYF. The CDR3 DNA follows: TGTGCCAGCAGCTTGGGCGGCGGTGCCGAGACCCAGTACTTC.

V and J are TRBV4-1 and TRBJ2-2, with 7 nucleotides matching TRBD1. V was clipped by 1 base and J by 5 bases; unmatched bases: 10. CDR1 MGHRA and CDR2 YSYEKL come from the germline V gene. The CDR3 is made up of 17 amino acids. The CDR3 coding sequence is TGCGCCAGCAGCCAAGTAGGGGGCAGGTTTCGGACCGGGGAGCTGTTTTTT. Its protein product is CASSQVGGRFRTGELFF.

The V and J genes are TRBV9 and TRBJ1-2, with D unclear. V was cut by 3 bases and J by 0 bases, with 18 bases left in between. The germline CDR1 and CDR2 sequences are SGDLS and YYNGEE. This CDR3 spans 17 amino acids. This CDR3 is CASSARGEGRANYGYTF. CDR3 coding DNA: TGTGCCAGCAGCGCCCGGGGTGAAGGGAGGGCTAACTATGGCTACACCTTC.

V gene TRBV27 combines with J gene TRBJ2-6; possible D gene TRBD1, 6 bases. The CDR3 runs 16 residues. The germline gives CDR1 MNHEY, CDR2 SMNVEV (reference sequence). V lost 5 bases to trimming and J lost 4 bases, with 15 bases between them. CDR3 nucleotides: TGTGCCAGCAGTCCTTCGACAGGTTCCGGGGCCAACGTCCTGACTTTC. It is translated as CASSPSTGSGANVLTF.

The CDR3 reads CASSSSEGWGGHGYTF. The CDR3 nucleotides read TGTGCCAGCAGCTCCTCGGAGGGATGGGGAGGCCATGGCTACACCTTC. The rearrangement links TRBV5-6 to TRBJ1-2, with unresolved D. Germline values: CDR1 SGHDT, CDR2 YYEEEE. There are 16 residues in the CDR3. V dropped 3 bases and J dropped 6 bases, with 21 bases sitting between them.

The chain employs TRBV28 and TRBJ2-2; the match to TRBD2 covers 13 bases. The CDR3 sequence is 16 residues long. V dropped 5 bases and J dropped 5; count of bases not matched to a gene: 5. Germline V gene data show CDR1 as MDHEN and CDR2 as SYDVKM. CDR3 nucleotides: TGTGCCAGCAGTCCCTGGACTAGCGGGAGTACCGGGGAGCTGTTTTTT. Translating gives CASSPWTSGSTGELFF.

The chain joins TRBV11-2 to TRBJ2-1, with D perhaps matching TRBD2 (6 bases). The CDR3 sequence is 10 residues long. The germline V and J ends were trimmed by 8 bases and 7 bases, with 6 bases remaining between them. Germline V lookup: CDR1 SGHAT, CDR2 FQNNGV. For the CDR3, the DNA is TGTGCCAGCGGGGGGAATGAGCAGTTCTTC. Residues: CASGGNEQFF.

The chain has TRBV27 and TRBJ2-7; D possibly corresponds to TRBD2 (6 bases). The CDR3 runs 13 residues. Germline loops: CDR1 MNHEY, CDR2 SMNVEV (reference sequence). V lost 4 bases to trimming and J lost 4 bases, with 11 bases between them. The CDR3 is CASSWGERYEQYF. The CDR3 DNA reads TGTGCCAGCAGTTGGGGGGAGAGGTACGAGCAGTACTTC.

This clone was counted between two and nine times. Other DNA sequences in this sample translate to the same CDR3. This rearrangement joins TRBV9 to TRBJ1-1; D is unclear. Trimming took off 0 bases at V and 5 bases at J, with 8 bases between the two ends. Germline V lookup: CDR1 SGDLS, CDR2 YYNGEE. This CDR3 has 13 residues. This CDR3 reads CASSVGGETEAFF. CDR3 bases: TGTGCCAGCAGCGTAGGTGGGGAGACTGAAGCTTTCTTT.

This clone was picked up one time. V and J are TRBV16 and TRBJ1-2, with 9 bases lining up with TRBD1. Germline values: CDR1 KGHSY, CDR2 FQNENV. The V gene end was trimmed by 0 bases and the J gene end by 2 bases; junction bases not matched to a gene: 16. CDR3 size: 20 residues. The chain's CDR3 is CASSQSVGFRTGDSNYGYTF. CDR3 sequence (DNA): TGTGCCAGCAGCCAATCGGTGGGATTTAGGACAGGGGACTCCAACTATGGCTACACCTTC.

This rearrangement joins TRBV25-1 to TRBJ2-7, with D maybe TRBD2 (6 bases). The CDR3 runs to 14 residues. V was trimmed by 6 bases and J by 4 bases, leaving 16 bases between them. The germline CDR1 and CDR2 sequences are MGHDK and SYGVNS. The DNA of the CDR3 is TGTGCCAGCAGCCGGGACGAGGAGGGGTACGAGCAGTACTTC. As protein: CASSRDEEGYEQYF.

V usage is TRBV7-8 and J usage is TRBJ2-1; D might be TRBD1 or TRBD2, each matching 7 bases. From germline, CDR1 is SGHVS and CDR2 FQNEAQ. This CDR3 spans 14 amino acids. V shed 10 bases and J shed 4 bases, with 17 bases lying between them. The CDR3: CATSQGEGYNEQFF. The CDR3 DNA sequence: TGTGCCACCTCTCAGGGGGAGGGGTACAATGAGCAGTTCTTC.

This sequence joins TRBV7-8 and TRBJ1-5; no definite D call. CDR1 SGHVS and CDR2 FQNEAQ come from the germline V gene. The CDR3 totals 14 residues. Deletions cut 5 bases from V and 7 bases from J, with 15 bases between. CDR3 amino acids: CASSPSGLWQPQHF. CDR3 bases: TGTGCCAGCAGCCCCTCAGGTTTATGGCAGCCCCAGCATTTT.

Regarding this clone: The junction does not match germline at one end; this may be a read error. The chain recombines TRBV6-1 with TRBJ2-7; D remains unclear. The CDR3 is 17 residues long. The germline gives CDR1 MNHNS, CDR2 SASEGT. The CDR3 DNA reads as TGTGCCAGCAGCGAAGATCACATGACGCATGAATCCTACGAGCAGTACTTC. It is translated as CASSEDHMTHESYEQYF.